This TCR beta chain was obtained from a study of T cells after yellow fever vaccination (dated by TCRdb to between 2017 and 2020). With regard to the full study: Libraries from fractions with low cell numbers were prepared with the SMART-Seq v4 Ultra Low Input RNA kit. Two healthy male donors, one aged 18 to 29 and one aged 30 to 40 years, made up the cohort. To track T-cell clones before and after primary and booster YFV17D yellow fever vaccination, bulk TCR alpha and beta repertoires were sequenced longitudinally. Blood was drawn at multiple timepoints before and after primary and secondary immunization, with bulk PBMC replicates and cell subsets isolated. Study-wide conclusions, independent of this receptor: Computational filtering was needed because FACS-sorted repertoires could contain abundant contaminating clonotypes from the bulk population. After the booster, most clones that had expanded after primary vaccination were detected again (over 95% of CD4 and around nine tenths of CD8), suggesting broad maintenance of memory. Compared with the primary T-cell response, the secondary T-cell response was weaker but faster, peaking on day 5 rather than day 15. Only a couple of donors were included in the study, so the extent to which the findings can be generalized is limited. A small share of clonotypes occurred in both CD4 and CD8 compartments, likely arising from convergent recombination.

Per the germline V gene (reference sequence), SGHNT is the CDR1 and YYREEE is the CDR2. From its cysteine to its phenylalanine, the CDR3 spans 14 amino acids. CDR3 DNA only is kept here, 42 bases in frame from base 1. After removal of 6 bases from V and 4 bases from J, the junction retains 8 bases not matched to a gene. In light of the paper, this sample's treatment or condition label describes: live attenuated yellow fever vaccine strain. At each blood-draw timepoint, two biological replicates of bulk PBMCs were collected. PBMCs were isolated from peripheral blood using a standard Ficoll-Paque protocol. RNA was extracted with TriZol from bulk PBMCs, CD4 and CD8 fractions, and dextramer-positive and dextramer-negative fractions. TCR cDNA was made using 5'RACE template switching, a step that added a universal primer site and unique molecular identifiers. cDNA synthesis was primed from both the TCR alpha and TCR beta constant segments. Library amplification involved two PCR steps, and the second step added sample barcodes and sequencing adapters. Sequencing of the libraries was done on either Illumina HiSeq 2500 (2x100 bp) or NovaSeq (2x150 bp). In the paper's pipeline: Reads were demultiplexed and collapsed into UMI consensus sequences with MIGEC, and V(D)J alignment was performed with MiXCR. Clonotypes responding to the vaccine were identified with edgeR on replicate PBMC samples, with the criteria of FDR below 0.01 and a log2 fold change above 5 up to day 15. Bulk clonotypes were assigned CD4 or CD8 identity according to which sequenced CD4 or CD8 repertoire held them at higher abundance. TCRdb reprocessed the public reads (quality trimming at Q25 with fastp, clone calling with MiXCR) and kept in-frame beta chains. All rows with the same CDR3 protein become a single entry with the most common DNA and genes. These V and J calls originate from TCRdb's pipeline instead of the authors' own analysis. This sample is represented by 300,000 or so distinct CDR3 sequences; 8% to 9.5% of them were singletons. The ten largest clones add up to around 17% of the sample.

As to this clonotype: Its target antigen remains unknown. No qualities accompany the bases; no much larger clone lies one base away.

This clonotype was obtained from a man aged 18 to 29 who received the YFV17D yellow fever vaccine. The sequence is built from TRBV5-4 and TRBJ2-5, with 8 bases matching TRBD1. This material consisted of PBMCs, taken more than 40 days after the first yellow fever vaccination. The DNA reads as follows: TGTGCCAGCAAGAGAACAGGGGGACGAGAGACCCAGTACTTC. Its coded protein is CASKRTGGRETQYF. Extended through the reference TRBV5-4 and TRBJ2-5 proteins, this CDR3 yields the full variable domain: ETGVTQSPTHLIKTRGQQVTLRCSSQSGHNTVSWYQQALGQGPQFIFQYYREEENGRGNFPPRFSGLQFPNYSSELNVNALELDDSALYLCASKRTGGRETQYFGPGTRLLVL.